Presented here are 23 T cell receptor beta chains from one specimen sequenced in a study of Ad26.COV2.S vaccination and SARS-CoV-2 variants (dated by TCRdb to the early 2020s). The library was prepared using the immunoSEQ multiplex PCR assay. As stored in TCRdb, this immuneACCESS dataset retains in-frame rearrangements with V and J assigned. A fraction of the clones does not appear; measured against another copy, unresolved V genes explain less than half of the discrepancy, and the remainder lacks a known reason. Counted in this sample were roughly 460,000 clones; 80% to 90% of them appeared once. The ten largest clones take up 1.5% to 2% of the sample. The sample's treatment or condition label, in plain terms: over 15 received Ad26.COV2.S at low or high dose, single or two shots; about 5 received placebo; per-sample allocation not given. Repertoires of vaccine and placebo recipients were sequenced from samples collected on day 63 after the first injection.

This specimen was peripheral blood, taken in a trial of Ad26.COV2.S vaccine versus placebo. The receptor set was obtained from a person between 18 and 65 years old who received the Ad26.COV2.S COVID-19 vaccine or a placebo.

The chain is built from TRBV18 and TRBJ1-3; 7 bases are a match to TRBD1. Germline-derived CDR1 and CDR2 are KGHSH and LQKENI. With V trimmed by 1 base and J by 0 bases, 6 bases remained unmatched. The CDR3 is 17 amino acids. The CDR3 loop reads CASSPRQGINSGNTIYF. The CDR3 DNA reads TGTGCCAGCTCACCACGACAGGGTATCAACTCTGGAAACACCATATATTTT.

This chain joins TRBV6-5 and TRBJ1-2; D remains ambiguous. CDR1 is MNHEY and CDR2 is SVGAGI in the germline V gene. Trimming stripped 0 bases from V and 3 bases from J, with 14 bases between. The CDR3 runs to 16 residues. The CDR3 nucleotides read TGTGCCAGCAGTTACTCGAAAGCGGCAGGTGACTATGGCTACACCTTC. It is translated as CASSYSKAAGDYGYTF.

V usage is TRBV14 and J usage is TRBJ2-3, with a tentative D call TRBD2 (5 bases). In germline, CDR1 is SGHDN, CDR2 FVKESK. V lost 3 bases and J 5 bases, leaving 9 bases between the germline ends. This CDR3 contains 13 residues. CDR3 coding DNA: TGTGCCAGCAGCCATAGTGCGGGAGATACGCAGTATTTT. This translates into CASSHSAGDTQYF.

This clone was seen a single time. The V gene is TRBV11-2, the J gene TRBJ2-7; a possible D gene is TRBD1 (5 bases). V lost 1 base and J 0 bases, leaving 10 bases between the germline ends. The CDR3 loop spans 15 amino acids. Germline CDR1 reads SGHAT; CDR2 reads FQNNGV. Here the CDR3 reads CASSLVYGASYEQYF. The CDR3, as DNA: TGTGCCAGCAGCTTAGTCTATGGGGCCTCCTACGAGCAGTACTTC.

The chain couples TRBV14 to TRBJ1-2; a possible D gene is TRBD1 (6 bases). Germline loops: CDR1 SGHDN, CDR2 FVKESK. The CDR3 has 22 amino acids. Trimming stripped 0 bases from V and 8 bases from J, with 37 bases between. The CDR3 DNA sequence: TGTGCCAGCAGCCAAGACCGGTGGCGTCGGAGGGGGGACGAGGGCTCTATGCGGGGCTACACCTTC. It encodes CASSQDRWRRRGDEGSMRGYTF.

The chain recombines TRBV18 with TRBJ2-2; D is possibly TRBD2 (5 bases). The length of the CDR3 is 14 residues. The V gene's germline CDR1 is KGHSH and CDR2 LQKENI. V was cut by 0 bases and J by 5 bases, with 7 bases left in between. The CDR3 is CASSPPRLTGELFF. The CDR3 coding sequence is TGTGCCAGCTCACCACCGAGACTAACCGGGGAGCTGTTTTTT. Together with reference TRBV18 and TRBJ2-2, the CDR3 gives the full variable domain: NAGVMQNPRHLVRRRGQEARLRCSPMKGHSHVYWYRQLPEEGLKFMVYLQKENIIDESGMPKERFSAEFPKEGPSILRIQQVVRGDSAAYFCASSPPRLTGELFFGEGSRLTVL.

The V gene is TRBV10-2, the J gene TRBJ2-5; 13 positions agree with TRBD2. The germline V gene encodes CDR1 WSHSY and CDR2 SAAADI. The CDR3 runs to 15 residues. The ends lost 6 bases at V and 4 bases at J; junction bases unmatched: 5. Written as DNA, the CDR3 is TGCGCCAGCAGAGGACTAGCGGGAGACGTAGAGACCCAGTACTTC. Translation gives CASRGLAGDVETQYF.

The chain joins TRBV7-3 to TRBJ1-1; the D is unclear. This CDR3 has 13 residues. Trimming took 3 bases from V and 1 from J, leaving 6 bases between them. The germline V gene encodes CDR1 SGHTA and CDR2 FQGTGA. The CDR3 is CASSLQPNTEAFF. The DNA for the CDR3 is TGTGCCAGCAGCTTGCAACCGAACACTGAAGCTTTCTTT.

The V call is TRBV6-5, the J call TRBJ2-1; 9 nucleotides agree with TRBD2. With 5 bases clipped from V and 7 bases from J, the junction kept 6 bases outside the gene matches. This CDR3 region has 14 residues. CDR1 and CDR2 from the germline V gene are MNHEY and SVGAGI. CDR3 in amino acids: CASSPPGLANEQFF. The CDR3 DNA follows: TGTGCCAGCAGTCCACCGGGACTAGCAAATGAGCAGTTCTTC.

Details on this clone: Additional DNA sequences in this sample encode the identical CDR3. The chain couples TRBV30 to TRBJ2-7; D is possibly TRBD1 (6 bases). CDR3 length: 12 residues. The V gene lost 3 bases and the J gene lost 3 bases, with 9 bases spanning the gap. Germline V gene sequence: CDR1 GTSNPN, CDR2 SVGIG (reference sequence). The CDR3: CAWSGQSYEQYF. CDR3 sequence (DNA): TGTGCCTGGAGCGGACAGAGCTACGAGCAGTACTTC.

The chain joins TRBV29-1 to TRBJ2-5; the D gene is possibly TRBD2 (7 bases). Trimming shortened V by 6 bases and J by 1 base, and 15 bases separated the two germline ends. The CDR3 has 14 amino acids. Per the germline V gene, CDR1 is SQVTM and CDR2 is ANQGSEA. As DNA, the CDR3 is TGCAGCGTCCCGCTGGGAGGGGGCCAAGAGACCCAGTACTTC. Translated: CSVPLGGGQETQYF.

V gene TRBV7-9 combines with J gene TRBJ2-1; D perhaps matches TRBD1 (6 bases). CDR3 length: 14 amino acids. Trimming left V 10 bases short and J 0 bases short, with 13 bases between. Germline CDR1 SEHNR, CDR2 FQNEAQ (reference sequence). The CDR3 loop is CATTGQSSYNEQFF. The CDR3 DNA is TGTGCCACCACAGGGCAGAGCTCCTACAATGAGCAGTTCTTC. The variable domain in full, with the rest retrieved from reference TRBV7-9 and TRBJ2-1, is DTGVSQNPRHKITKRGQNVTFRCDPISEHNRLYWYRQTLGQGPEFLTYFQNEAQLEKSRLLSDRFSAERPKGSFSTLEIQRTEQGDSAMYLCATTGQSSYNEQFFGPGTRLTVL.

This clone was recorded once. Other nucleotide sequences in the sample specify the same CDR3. The rearrangement uses TRBV29-1 and TRBJ2-1, with 8 bases that match TRBD2. Germline V lookup: CDR1 SQVTM, CDR2 ANQGSEA. The CDR3 length is 13 residues. V trimming: 4 bases; J trimming: 3 bases; junction bases outside the gene matches: 2. The CDR3 sequence: CSVASGGYNEQFF. The CDR3, as DNA: TGCAGCGTTGCCAGCGGGGGCTACAATGAGCAGTTCTTC.

J is TRBJ2-7 and V is TRBV6-5; TRBD2 agrees at 10 bases. With 8 bases clipped from V and 4 bases from J, the junction kept 8 bases outside the gene matches. The CDR3 runs 14 residues. Germline V gives CDR1 MNHEY, CDR2 SVGAGI. CDR3 amino acids: CASGLAGGRYEQYF. The CDR3 DNA reads TGTGCCAGCGGATTAGCGGGAGGAAGATACGAGCAGTACTTC.

The chain recombines TRBV2 with TRBJ1-1; no clear D. This CDR3 has 14 residues. Germline V CDR1 and CDR2: SNHLY, FYNNEI. The V end lost 3 bases, the J end lost 8 bases, and 16 bases lay between the germline ends. The CDR3 region is CASSDSVRVQEAFF. The CDR3, as DNA: TGTGCCAGCAGTGATTCCGTCCGGGTTCAGGAAGCTTTCTTT.

The rearrangement uses TRBV11-3 and TRBJ2-7; 8 nucleotides match TRBD1. From germline, CDR1 is SGHNT and CDR2 YENEEA. The junction had 3 bases not matched to a gene; V was cut back by 5 bases and J by 6 bases. The CDR3 is made up of 12 amino acids. CDR3 nucleotide sequence: TGTGCCAGCAGCCCTGACAGGGGCGAGCAGTACTTC. It is translated as CASSPDRGEQYF.

This clone appeared a single time. The chain links TRBV7-2 to TRBJ1-5; perhaps TRBD1 as D (6 bases). Germline V gene data show CDR1 as SGHTA and CDR2 as FQGNSA. This CDR3 region has 16 residues. V lost 8 bases and J lost 5, with 22 bases in between. CDR3 DNA: TGTGCCAGCGGATCCCGGGTCGGGGGGCTCGATCAGCCCCAGCATTTT. Amino acids: CASGSRVGGLDQPQHF.

The V call is TRBV4-3, the J call TRBJ2-2; maybe TRBD2 (7 bases). The CDR3 runs to 16 residues. V was clipped by 0 bases and J by 4 bases, with 12 bases between them. Per the germline V gene, CDR1 is LGHNA and CDR2 is YSLEER. In nucleotides, the CDR3 is TGCGCCAGCAGCCAAGATGGGGGGGGCACCACCGGGGAGCTGTTTTTT. This sequence encodes CASSQDGGGTTGELFF.

The chain's CDR3 is CASTLMGDGPGGYTF. In DNA form, the CDR3 reads TGTGCCAGCACCCTTATGGGGGACGGTCCTGGAGGCTACACCTTC. The chain couples TRBV28 to TRBJ1-2; D perhaps matches TRBD1 (5 bases). Trimming took off 7 bases at V and 8 bases at J, with 23 bases between the two ends. Germline V gene data show CDR1 as MDHEN and CDR2 as SYDVKM. The CDR3 is 15 amino acids.

This sequence joins TRBV24-1 and TRBJ2-5, with 12 bases aligning to TRBD2. Per the germline V gene, CDR1 is KGHDR and CDR2 is SFDVKD. Trimming took 9 bases from V and 2 from J; bases not matched to a gene: 9. This CDR3 comprises 16 residues. This CDR3 reads CATGTSGPLGQETQYF. As DNA, the CDR3 is TGTGCCACCGGGACTAGCGGGCCCTTGGGGCAAGAGACCCAGTACTTC.

J is TRBJ1-2 and V is TRBV28, with D hard to call. The CDR3 is 14 amino acids. From germline, CDR1 is MDHEN and CDR2 SYDVKM. V was clipped by 4 bases and J by 5 bases, with 14 bases between them. The CDR3, as DNA: TGTGCCAGCAGTTCGAACCGTGTGGTGTATGGCTACACCTTC. It specifies CASSSNRVVYGYTF.

This sequence joins TRBV5-6 and TRBJ1-2; D is ambiguous. CDR1 SGHDT and CDR2 YYEEEE come from the germline V gene. Trimming removed 2 bases at V and 2 bases at J, with 16 bases between. This CDR3 is 16 amino acids long. CDR3: CASSLIMENLNYGYTF. The CDR3, as DNA: TGTGCCAGCAGCTTAATAATGGAGAATCTGAACTATGGCTACACCTTC. The full variable domain, rest sourced from reference TRBV5-6 and TRBJ1-2, is DAGVTQSPTHLIKTRGQQVTLRCSPKSGHDTVSWYQQALGQGPQFIFQYYEEEERQRGNFPDRFSGHQFPNYSSELNVNALLLGDSALYLCASSLIMENLNYGYTFGSGTRLTVV.

The chain is built from TRBV6-1 and TRBJ2-7; D unresolved. CDR3 length: 14 residues. V shed 2 bases and J shed 3 bases, with 11 bases lying between them. Germline V gene data show CDR1 as MNHNS and CDR2 as SASEGT. In DNA form, the CDR3 reads TGTGCCAGCAGTGAATTCAGCAGAGACTACGAGCAGTACTTC. Its protein product is CASSEFSRDYEQYF.